The clone carrying this T cell receptor (beta chain) showed up just a few times. The antigen remains unidentified. The V end was cut by 4 bases, the J end by 1 base, with 14 bases between. Germline V gene data show CDR1 as SGHDT and CDR2 as YYEEEE. CDR3 length equals 15 residues. Primed by a sample-barcoded 5' primer and a J-beta primer mix, a second PCR proceeded for about 6 to 12 cycles. Each cDNA was tagged by a template-switch adaptor containing 12 random nucleotides. TCRdb itself ran the 5' RACE reads through MiXCR, one entry per CDR3 protein. The profile covers just over 1 million distinct CDR3 sequences, with over 35% appearing a single time and 15% to 20% taken by the ten largest. The data belong to a study of blood T cells in healthy people across ages. Study-wide findings and caveats: Estimates drawn from one million T cells were deemed to understate diversity. Measured against age, TCR beta diversity per million T cells decreased in a roughly linear manner.

The sequence was collected from a woman aged 55 to 70 in good health. Material for sequencing was blood. V usage is TRBV5-6 and J usage is TRBJ2-5; D gene ambiguous. As DNA, the CDR3 is TGTGCCAGCAGCCGCACCCGACGTAGCCAAGAGACCCAGTACTTC. Its protein is CASSRTRRSQETQYF.